These 31 T cell receptor beta chains were sequenced from one sample in a study of cytomegalovirus exposure and HLA in healthy donors (dated by TCRdb to the late 2010s). The library was prepared using the immunoSEQ multiplex PCR assay. A mixture of 60 forward primers for TCR Vbeta segments and 13 reverse primers for TCR Jbeta segments was used in the multiplex PCR. TCRdb's version of the immuneACCESS table is confined to in-frame rearrangements and falls short of the full clone set. An unresolved V gene accounts for under half of the shortfall where checked; the remainder is of unknown origin. Here the sample has roughly 130,000 clones; about 80% occur a single time. The ten most abundant clones make up roughly 3% of the sample. The material sequenced was PBMCs. The receptors originated from a male donor in good health and CMV-seronegative.

V usage is TRBV29-1 and J usage is TRBJ2-1; TRBD2 agrees at 11 bases. CDR1 is SQVTM, CDR2 ANQGSEA, per germline. J lost 5 bases, V lost 5 bases, and 8 bases had no gene match. The CDR3 is 15 residues long. The CDR3 is CSVLTTSGAHNEQFF. CDR3 DNA sequence: TGCAGCGTTTTAACGACTAGCGGGGCTCACAATGAGCAGTTCTTC.

This chain links TRBV5-6 with TRBJ1-2; D is unclear. This CDR3 has 14 amino acids. The V gene's germline CDR1 is SGHDT and CDR2 YYEEEE. The V and J ends lost 2 bases and 4 bases respectively, with 12 bases between them. The CDR3 bases are TGTGCCAGCAGCTTCGACACCGGCCTCTATGGCTACACCTTC. Its protein is CASSFDTGLYGYTF. The complete variable domain, with remaining parts taken from reference TRBV5-6 and TRBJ1-2, reads DAGVTQSPTHLIKTRGQQVTLRCSPKSGHDTVSWYQQALGQGPQFIFQYYEEEERQRGNFPDRFSGHQFPNYSSELNVNALLLGDSALYLCASSFDTGLYGYTFGSGTRLTVV.

V is TRBV6-5 and J is TRBJ1-1; unclear D gene. The germline gives CDR1 MNHEY, CDR2 SVGAGI. The V end was cut by 6 bases, the J end by 7 bases, with 6 bases between. The CDR3 is 10 amino acids. The CDR3 DNA follows: TGTGCCAGCAGCCGAGTTGAAGCTTTCTTT. This gives the protein CASSRVEAFF.

This clone came up a few times. V gene TRBV27 combines with J gene TRBJ2-3; 8 nucleotides match TRBD2. The CDR3 runs to 16 residues. Looked up from germline, CDR1 is MNHEY and CDR2 is SMNVEV (reference sequence). The V and J ends lost 3 bases and 0 bases, in that order; junction bases with no gene match: 5. The chain's CDR3 is CASSFYGGGSTDTQYF. The CDR3 nucleotides are TGTGCCAGCAGTTTTTACGGGGGGGGGAGCACAGATACGCAGTATTTT.

This chain connects TRBV6-5 to TRBJ2-7, with D perhaps matching TRBD1 (6 bases). Germline-derived CDR1 and CDR2 are MNHEY and SVGAGI. The CDR3 covers 14 residues. The V gene lost 6 bases and the J gene lost 0 bases, with 12 bases spanning the gap. The CDR3 bases are TGTGCCAGCAGGACACAACAGGGCTCCTACGAGCAGTACTTC. Its protein is CASRTQQGSYEQYF.

This chain links TRBV5-1 with TRBJ1-6, with TRBD1 identical over 10 bases. The germline V gene encodes CDR1 SGHRS and CDR2 YFSETQ. J lost 6 bases, V lost 0 bases, and 0 bases had no gene match. This CDR3 has 15 amino acids. The CDR3: CASSLGTGGNSPLHF. In DNA form, the CDR3 reads TGCGCCAGCAGCTTGGGGACAGGGGGTAATTCACCCCTCCACTTT.

This clone was picked up a small number of times. J is TRBJ2-3 and V is TRBV7-9; tentatively, D is TRBD1 (5 bases). CDR3 length equals 14 residues. From germline, CDR1 is SEHNR and CDR2 FQNEAQ (reference sequence). V lost 5 bases and J 4 bases, leaving 13 bases between the germline ends. CDR3 loop: CASSHRLSADTQYF. The CDR3 coding sequence is TGTGCCAGCAGCCACAGGCTTTCGGCAGATACGCAGTATTTT.

The chain recombines TRBV5-4 with TRBJ2-3, with D unclear. The germline V and J ends were trimmed by 0 bases and 0 bases, with 8 bases remaining between them. This CDR3 is built from 15 residues. CDR1 is SGHNT and CDR2 is YYREEE in the germline V gene (reference sequence). In DNA form, the CDR3 reads TGTGCCAGCAGCTTGGGCGGCTCAAGCACAGATACGCAGTATTTT. Translation: CASSLGGSSTDTQYF.

This sequence joins TRBV4-2 and TRBJ2-1; a possible D gene is TRBD2 (5 bases). Germline CDR1 LGHNA, CDR2 YNFKEQ. This CDR3 has 16 residues. The V end was cut by 0 bases, the J end by 8 bases, with 17 bases between. The DNA for the CDR3 is TGTGCCAGCAGCCAAGAGGTCCTGGGGAGCCAGGATGAGCAGTTCTTC. Its translation is CASSQEVLGSQDEQFF.

The chain has TRBV30 and TRBJ1-3, with TRBD1 matching over 7 bases. Trimming removed 0 bases from V and 2 bases from J; junction bases left unmatched: 7. Germline-derived CDR1 and CDR2 are GTSNPN and SVGIG (reference sequence). The CDR3 extends over 16 amino acids. The CDR3 DNA reads as TGTGCCTGGAGTGTAGGAAAAACAGGGGCTGGAAACACCATATATTTT. Translated: CAWSVGKTGAGNTIYF.

The chain is built from TRBV10-2 and TRBJ1-2; 7 bases line up with TRBD1. The V gene end was trimmed by 4 bases and the J gene end by 2 bases; junction bases not matched to a gene: 7. Germline V gives CDR1 WSHSY, CDR2 SAAADI. This CDR3 region has 15 residues. CDR3 coding DNA: TGCGCCAGCAGTGCGACAGGGAGATGGAACTATGGCTACACCTTC. It specifies CASSATGRWNYGYTF.

The chain combines TRBV10-2 with TRBJ2-1; D gene ambiguous. This CDR3 spans 13 amino acids. V was shortened by 3 bases and J by 8 bases, with 11 bases between the two germline ends. Germline V gene lookup returns CDR1 WSHSY and CDR2 SAAADI. The CDR3 here is CASSDPPRDEQFF. The CDR3 DNA sequence: TGCGCCAGCAGTGACCCCCCACGCGATGAGCAGTTCTTC.

The chain uses TRBV19 and TRBJ2-3; a possible D gene is TRBD2 (5 bases). V shed 4 bases and J shed 1 base, with 9 bases lying between them. The CDR3 spans 14 residues. Germline values: CDR1 LNHDA, CDR2 SQIVND (reference sequence). DNA for the CDR3: TGTGCCAGTAGTAACGCGGGCGGCACAGATACGCAGTATTTT. This encodes CASSNAGGTDTQYF.

V and J are TRBV5-4 and TRBJ2-3, with TRBD1 matching over 10 bases. The germline gives CDR1 SGHNT, CDR2 YYREEE (reference sequence). The V gene end was trimmed by 4 bases and the J gene end by 6 bases; junction bases not matched to a gene: 5. The CDR3 extends over 14 amino acids. CDR3 sequence reads: CASSPDRGRDTQYF. The CDR3 DNA sequence: TGTGCCAGCAGCCCGGACAGGGGGAGGGATACGCAGTATTTT.

The chain joins TRBV7-9 to TRBJ1-5; tentatively, D is TRBD1 (6 bases). V dropped 6 bases and J dropped 0 bases, with 12 bases sitting between them. The CDR3 runs to 15 residues. Germline loops: CDR1 SEHNR, CDR2 FQNEAQ (reference sequence). CDR3 in amino acids: CASSQGTTSNQPQHF. CDR3 nucleotide sequence: TGTGCCAGCAGTCAAGGGACAACTAGCAATCAGCCCCAGCATTTT.

The chain links TRBV6-5 to TRBJ2-3; D might be TRBD1 (7 bases). CDR1 is MNHEY and CDR2 is SVGAGI in the germline V gene. With 7 bases removed from V and 5 bases from J, the gap between germline ends came to 13 bases. This CDR3 spans 13 amino acids. Here the CDR3 reads CASNQGGEDTQYF. The CDR3 DNA reads TGTGCCAGCAACCAGGGGGGAGAAGATACGCAGTATTTT.

The rearrangement joins TRBV5-1 to TRBJ2-1, with a weak D call TRBD1 (6 bases). V lost 2 bases to trimming and J lost 10 bases, with 10 bases between them. Germline CDR1 SGHRS, CDR2 YFSETQ. The CDR3 runs 12 residues. DNA for the CDR3: TGCGCCAGCAGCTTTAGGACAGAAGAGCAGTTCTTC. The encoded protein is CASSFRTEEQFF.

V and J are TRBV5-4 and TRBJ2-6, with 7 bases fitting TRBD1. The CDR3 runs to 18 residues. CDR1 and CDR2 (germline): SGHNT, YYREEE (reference sequence). The J segment lost 0 bases and the V segment lost 3 bases, leaving 9 bases of the junction unmatched. CDR3 amino acids: CASSSPGQIFSGANVLTF. In nucleotides, the CDR3 is TGTGCCAGCAGCTCGCCGGGACAGATTTTCTCTGGGGCCAACGTCCTGACTTTC.

The chain has TRBV13 and TRBJ2-7; D ambiguous. The V and J ends lost 5 bases and 0 bases respectively, with 14 bases between them. Germline V gene sequence: CDR1 PRHDT, CDR2 FYEKMQ (reference sequence). CDR3 length: 15 amino acids. The CDR3 reads CASSPRSSPSYEQYF. Here the CDR3 DNA reads TGTGCCAGCAGCCCCCGGTCTAGTCCCTCCTACGAGCAGTACTTC. Together with reference TRBV13 and TRBJ2-7, the CDR3 gives the full variable domain: AAGVIQSPRHLIKEKRETATLKCYPIPRHDTVYWYQQGPGQDPQFLISFYEKMQSDKGSIPDRFSAQQFSDYHSELNMSSLELGDSALYFCASSPRSSPSYEQYFGPGTRLTVT.

The V and J genes are TRBV6-1 and TRBJ1-4; 10 bases match TRBD1. Trimming cost V 4 bases and J 5 bases; bases outside gene matches: 1. The CDR3 covers 14 residues. CDR1 and CDR2 from the germline V gene are MNHNS and SASEGT. CDR3 sequence: CASSAGQGNEKLFF. In DNA, the CDR3 is TGTGCCAGCAGTGCGGGACAGGGGAATGAAAAACTGTTTTTT.

The chain links TRBV27 to TRBJ2-3, with 10 positions matching TRBD1. Germline CDR1 reads MNHEY; CDR2 reads SMNVEV (reference sequence). The CDR3 contains 15 residues. Germline trimming cut 5 bases from V and 4 bases from J; bases unmatched to any gene: 6. CDR3 sequence (DNA): TGTGCCAGCAGTCCGAGACAGGGGGCTGCAGATACGCAGTATTTT. It translates to CASSPRQGAADTQYF.

The V call is TRBV5-8, the J call TRBJ1-2; D call uncertain. V lost 2 bases to trimming and J lost 8 bases, with 7 bases between them. CDR3 length: 11 amino acids. Germline CDR1 reads SGHTS; CDR2 reads YDEGEE. The CDR3 DNA sequence: TGTGCCAGCAGCTTCCCCCTGGGCTACACCTTC. Residues: CASSFPLGYTF.

There are a few counts of this clone. The CDR3: CAGKGTSPDSQYF. The CDR3 DNA is TGTGCCGGAAAGGGGACTAGCCCTGATTCGCAGTATTTT. The chain joins TRBV6-5 to TRBJ2-3, with 9 bases aligning to TRBD2. The germline V gene has CDR1 MNHEY and CDR2 SVGAGI. The junction had 13 bases not matched to a gene; V was cut back by 11 bases and J by 10 bases. The CDR3 consists of 13 residues.

This chain links TRBV19 with TRBJ2-2; the D is unclear. Germline loops: CDR1 LNHDA, CDR2 SQIVND (reference sequence). V lost 3 bases and J 4 bases, leaving 12 bases between the germline ends. The CDR3 is 15 amino acids. CDR3 DNA sequence: TGTGCCAGTAGTATCCCGGGTACCCCCACCGGGGAGCTGTTTTTT. Translating gives CASSIPGTPTGELFF.

The chain joins TRBV30 to TRBJ1-2; TRBD1 agrees at 8 bases. Germline lookup yields CDR1 GTSNPN and CDR2 SVGIG (reference sequence). Trimming removed 3 bases from V and 4 bases from J; junction bases left unmatched: 1. The CDR3 has 12 amino acids. This CDR3 reads CAWRTGVYGYTF. The CDR3, as DNA: TGTGCCTGGAGGACAGGGGTCTATGGCTACACCTTC.

The rearrangement uses TRBV10-3 and TRBJ2-3, with 9 bases that match TRBD1. The CDR3 has 16 residues. Per germline, CDR1 ENHRY and CDR2 SYGVKD. The V gene end was trimmed by 3 bases and the J gene end by 4 bases; junction bases not matched to a gene: 8. The CDR3 nucleotides are TGTGCCATCAGTGATCGCGGGACAGGGCGGCCAGATACGCAGTATTTT. This translates into CAISDRGTGRPDTQYF.

The chain links TRBV19 to TRBJ1-1; D remains unclear. The germline V gene encodes CDR1 LNHDA and CDR2 SQIVND (reference sequence). V lost 1 base and J 3 bases, leaving 12 bases between the germline ends. The CDR3 sequence is 15 residues long. CDR3: CASSIGRFGDTEAFF. In nucleotides, the CDR3 is TGTGCCAGTAGTATAGGGAGGTTCGGGGACACTGAAGCTTTCTTT.

The chain couples TRBV21-1 to TRBJ2-3; no DNA check was done on the table's D call, TRBD2. TRBV21-1 is a known pseudogene. The CDR3 has 15 amino acids. DNA for the CDR3: TGTGCCAGCAGCATTAGCGGGAGTAGCACAGATACGCAGTATTTT. Its translation: CASSISGSSTDTQYF.

V is TRBV5-4 and J is TRBJ1-6; 9 bases agree with TRBD1. Germline assignment: CDR1 SGHNT and CDR2 YYREEE (reference sequence). The CDR3 totals 16 residues. Trimming removed 3 bases from V and 7 bases from J; junction bases left unmatched: 8. This CDR3 reads CASSSPGQGWNSPLHF. CDR3 DNA: TGTGCCAGCAGCTCTCCGGGACAGGGATGGAATTCACCCCTCCACTTT.

The chain carries TRBV7-9 and TRBJ2-3; D unresolved. The CDR3 is 13 residues long. Trimming removed 5 bases at V and 6 bases at J, with 12 bases between. Germline lookup yields CDR1 SEHNR and CDR2 FQNEAQ (reference sequence). The DNA for the CDR3 is TGTGCCAGCAGCCTGACGGGTATTGATACGCAGTATTTT. It codes for CASSLTGIDTQYF.

The chain couples TRBV6-6 to TRBJ2-7, with D possibly TRBD1 on 5 matching bases. The germline V gene encodes CDR1 MNHNY and CDR2 SVGAGI (reference sequence). The V end was cut by 10 bases, the J end by 0 bases, with 13 bases between. This CDR3 has 13 residues. The CDR3 is CATLTQVSYEQYF. The CDR3 nucleotides are TGTGCCACCCTAACACAGGTCTCCTACGAGCAGTACTTC.